The TCR beta chain under discussion was sequenced for a study of T cell changes during pregnancy in multiple sclerosis. Germline lookup yields CDR1 MNHEY and CDR2 SMNVEV (reference sequence). The ends were cut back, 2 bases at V and 4 bases at J, with 12 bases in the middle. This CDR3 is 16 amino acids long. The method was immunoSEQ multiplex PCR; TCRdb's version includes in-frame clones alone and lacks a portion of them. The sample includes some 97,000 clones, over 85% of them seen just once. The receptor's source is a female donor with multiple sclerosis, enrolled in a pregnancy study. The J gene is TRBJ1-6, the V gene TRBV27; weak D call: TRBD1 (5 bases). The sample here was peripheral blood, taken in the second trimester of pregnancy. CDR3 sequence reads: CASSLRGRGYNSPLHF. In DNA, the CDR3 is TGTGCCAGCAGTTTAAGAGGGAGGGGATATAATTCACCCCTCCACTTT.